The 7 T cell receptor beta chains presented below share a single source sample, sequenced in a study of blood T cell repertoires in COVID-19. Profiled with immunoSEQ multiplex PCR; TCRdb holds only in-frame clones, not every one. The table lists fewer than 250,000 clones, 80% to 95% of them singletons, with more than 0.7% in the top ten. The sample comprised peripheral blood. Source of these receptors: a man in his 60s with COVID-19, enrolled during active disease.

This clone came up once. The chain is built from TRBV6-5 and TRBJ2-3; no clear D. Germline values: CDR1 MNHEY, CDR2 SVGAGI. Trimming pared 0 bases from V and 1 base from J, leaving 8 bases between. The CDR3 sequence is 15 residues long. For the CDR3, the DNA is TGTGCCAGCAGTTACTCCCGTATTGGCACAGATACGCAGTATTTT. This codes for CASSYSRIGTDTQYF.

The chain joins TRBV5-6 to TRBJ2-4; 7 nucleotides align to TRBD1. The CDR3 has 16 residues. After removal of 5 bases from V and 2 bases from J, the junction contained 10 bases not matched to a gene. Germline-derived CDR1 and CDR2 are SGHDT and YYEEEE. CDR3 region: CASSSGQVNSKNIQYF. The CDR3 DNA reads TGTGCCAGCAGTTCCGGACAGGTTAATTCCAAAAACATTCAGTACTTC.

The rearrangement joins TRBV25-1 to TRBJ2-2; 7 positions match TRBD1. Germline CDR1 MGHDK, CDR2 SYGVNS. The CDR3 covers 15 residues. V was pared by 1 base and J by 7 bases, with 6 bases of the junction left unmatched. CDR3 sequence (DNA): TGTGCCAGCAGTGAATCGACAGGGTTTCACGGGGAGCTGTTTTTT. It translates to CASSESTGFHGELFF.

The rearrangement uses TRBV24-1 and TRBJ2-7, with a weak D call TRBD2 (5 bases). With 6 bases removed from V and 10 bases from J, the gap between germline ends came to 15 bases. This CDR3 is built from 12 residues. From germline, CDR1 is KGHDR and CDR2 SFDVKD. In DNA form, the CDR3 reads TGTGCCACCAGTTCGGAATCGGGGAAACAGTACTTC. Its translation: CATSSESGKQYF.

The chain carries TRBV5-1 and TRBJ2-3; 9 bases are shared with TRBD2. This CDR3 region has 18 residues. Germline assignment: CDR1 SGHRS and CDR2 YFSETQ. V shed 0 bases and J 0 bases; nucleotides not matched to a gene: 8. This CDR3 reads CASSLAKTSGASTDTQYF. Written as DNA, the CDR3 is TGCGCCAGCAGCTTGGCAAAGACTAGCGGTGCTAGCACAGATACGCAGTATTTT.

The rearrangement links TRBV11-1 to TRBJ1-2, with D maybe TRBD1 (6 bases). Germline values: CDR1 SGHAT, CDR2 FQDESV (reference sequence). This CDR3 contains 14 residues. Trimming pared 4 bases from V and 2 bases from J, leaving 11 bases between. The CDR3 sequence is CASSSDSWNYGYTF. The CDR3 DNA reads as TGTGCCAGCAGCTCGGACAGTTGGAACTATGGCTACACCTTC.

This chain links TRBV12-3 or TRBV12-4 with TRBJ2-7, with a tentative D call TRBD1 (5 bases). Trimming took 3 bases from V and 5 from J, leaving 11 bases between them. This CDR3 spans 13 amino acids. CDR3 amino acids: CASSFERGHEQYF. The CDR3 nucleotides are TGTGCCAGCAGTTTCGAAAGGGGCCACGAGCAGTACTTC.